The 23 T cell receptor beta chains below come from one sample, sequenced in a study of CD8+ T cells in alopecia areata. Extracted RNA was reverse transcribed, and the resulting cDNA served as sequencing template. The repertoire was sequenced with immunoSEQ multiplex PCR; TCRdb's copy has only in-frame clones and lacks some. The table records some 170,000 clones, about 53% of them present only once. Treatment: oral pan-JAK inhibitor, 5-10 mg twice daily. The material was CD8+ T cells sorted from blood, obtained at week 24, from a patient treated with tofacitinib. The receptors shown here come from a human donor with alopecia areata.

This chain connects TRBV5-4 to TRBJ2-3; D possibly corresponds to TRBD1 (6 bases). Germline loops: CDR1 SGHNT, CDR2 YYREEE (reference sequence). V was cut by 0 bases and J by 5 bases, with 7 bases left in between. The CDR3 is 13 residues long. The CDR3 protein is CASSLVGGDTQYF. The CDR3 bases are TGTGCCAGCAGCTTGGTAGGGGGAGATACGCAGTATTTT.

The chain recombines TRBV19 with TRBJ1-1; D is unresolved. In germline, CDR1 is LNHDA, CDR2 SQIVND (reference sequence). This CDR3 is built from 15 residues. V lost 7 bases, J lost 4 bases, and 19 bases lay in between. The CDR3 loop is CASIPRRTYLTEAFF. The CDR3, as DNA: TGTGCCAGTATTCCCCGACGTACGTATCTCACTGAAGCTTTCTTT. The full variable domain, its missing parts supplied by reference TRBV19 and TRBJ1-1, is DGGITQSPKYLFRKEGQNVTLSCEQNLNHDAMYWYRQDPGQGLRLIYYSQIVNDFQKGDIAEGYSVSREKKESFPLTVTSAQKNPTAFYLCASIPRRTYLTEAFFGQGTRLTVV.

This clone was observed a few times. The rearrangement links TRBV10-3 to TRBJ2-2; D gene unclear. Germline CDR1 is ENHRY and CDR2 is SYGVKD. V gave up 3 bases and J gave up 6 bases, with 5 bases separating them. The CDR3 loop spans 12 amino acids. The CDR3 nucleotides read TGTGCCATCAGTGAACAATCCGGGGAGCTGTTTTTT. This encodes CAISEQSGELFF.

The chain couples TRBV7-2 to TRBJ1-1; the D gene is possibly TRBD1 (5 bases). Germline CDR1 SGHTA, CDR2 FQGNSA. Trimming stripped 2 bases from V and 0 bases from J, with 13 bases between. This CDR3 contains 16 residues. CDR3 DNA: TGTGCCAGCAGCTTACCACCGGGACGTATGAACACTGAAGCTTTCTTT. It codes for CASSLPPGRMNTEAFF.

The V and J genes are TRBV27 and TRBJ1-1, with TRBD1 matching 7 bases. Germline V lookup: CDR1 MNHEY, CDR2 SMNVEV (reference sequence). V shed 7 bases and J 0 bases; nucleotides not matched to a gene: 5. CDR3 length: 14 residues. CDR3 sequence: CASTRQGLNTEAFF. CDR3 bases: TGTGCCAGCACCCGACAGGGTTTGAACACTGAAGCTTTCTTT.

V usage is TRBV27 and J usage is TRBJ1-5; a possible D gene is TRBD1 (5 bases). In germline, CDR1 is MNHEY, CDR2 SMNVEV (reference sequence). The CDR3 length is 15 residues. Trimming shortened V by 5 bases and J by 0 bases, and 11 bases separated the two germline ends. The CDR3 DNA sequence: TGTGCCAGCAGTCGGGACGCTTATAGCAATCAGCCCCAGCATTTT. Translation: CASSRDAYSNQPQHF.

This rearrangement joins TRBV9 to TRBJ2-7; no clear D gene. The CDR3 spans 14 residues. Trimming stripped 4 bases from V and 5 bases from J, with 16 bases between. Germline values: CDR1 SGDLS, CDR2 YYNGEE. CDR3: CASSPPNQPDEQYF. CDR3 DNA sequence: TGTGCCAGCAGCCCCCCGAACCAGCCGGACGAGCAGTACTTC.

This chain uses TRBV21-1 with TRBJ2-5; the tabulated D call, TRBD1, remains unverified against the DNA. TRBV21-1 corresponds to a pseudogene. The CDR3 consists of 15 residues. The CDR3 bases are TGTGCCAGCAGCAAAGAGGGGCAGTACCAAGAGACCCAGTACTTC. Its translation is CASSKEGQYQETQYF.

This chain links TRBV4-3 with TRBJ2-7; D is tentatively TRBD1 or TRBD2 (5 bases each). Germline V lookup: CDR1 LGHNA, CDR2 YSLEER. CDR3 length: 14 residues. Trimming took off 5 bases at V and 2 bases at J, with 13 bases between the two ends. In DNA form, the CDR3 reads TGCGCCAGCAGCGACGCCGTGGGGGCCTACGAGCAGTACTTC. Translated: CASSDAVGAYEQYF.

The chain has TRBV10-3 and TRBJ2-7; D gene uncertain. CDR3 size: 14 residues. V lost 3 bases, J lost 0 bases, and 9 bases lay in between. Germline V gene lookup returns CDR1 ENHRY and CDR2 SYGVKD. CDR3 in DNA: TGTGCCATCAGTGAAGGGCAGGACTCCTACGAGCAGTACTTC. Translated, it gives CAISEGQDSYEQYF.

The CDR3 bases are TGTGCCAGCAGCTTATCCCTTGGGGGACTAGCACTCGATGAGCAGTTCTTC. Its protein product is CASSLSLGGLALDEQFF. This chain connects TRBV7-8 to TRBJ2-1, with 9 bases aligning to TRBD2. The junction had 13 bases not matched to a gene; V was cut back by 2 bases and J by 8 bases. The CDR3 is 17 residues long. Germline V gene data show CDR1 as SGHVS and CDR2 as FQNEAQ. Full variable domain (remainder filled in from reference TRBV7-8 and TRBJ2-1): GAGVSQSPRYKVAKRGQDVALRCDPISGHVSLFWYQQALGQGPEFLTYFQNEAQLDKSGLPSDRFFAERPEGSVSTLKIQRTQQEDSAVYLCASSLSLGGLALDEQFFGPGTRLTVL.

The chain couples TRBV30 to TRBJ2-2; 11 bases fit TRBD1. V gave up 2 bases and J gave up 6 bases; unmatched junction bases: 2. Germline CDR1 GTSNPN, CDR2 SVGIG (reference sequence). The length of the CDR3 is 14 residues. The CDR3, as DNA: TGTGCCTGGAGTTGGACAGGGGGCGCCGGGGAGCTGTTTTTT. Its translation is CAWSWTGGAGELFF.

This clone was seen only a few times. The chain uses TRBV7-8 and TRBJ1-5, with D possibly being TRBD1 (6 bases). V was trimmed by 8 bases and J by 0 bases, leaving 8 bases between them. The CDR3 has 13 residues. Germline assignment: CDR1 SGHVS and CDR2 FQNEAQ. DNA of the CDR3: TGTGCCAGCCAGGACAGTAGCAATCAGCCCCAGCATTTT. Its protein is CASQDSSNQPQHF.

The chain joins TRBV15 to TRBJ1-2, with 8 bases that match TRBD1. The germline gives CDR1 LNHNV, CDR2 YYDKDF (reference sequence). This CDR3 comprises 15 residues. J lost 6 bases, V lost 0 bases, and 6 bases had no gene match. CDR3 loop: CATSRDLGQGDGYTF. The CDR3, as DNA: TGTGCCACCAGCAGAGATCTTGGACAGGGCGATGGCTACACCTTC.

This clone was counted between two and nine times. The chain uses TRBV5-6 and TRBJ2-6; D unclear. The V gene's germline CDR1 is SGHDT and CDR2 YYEEEE. The CDR3 is 18 residues long. V lost 0 bases, J lost 0 bases, and 13 bases lay in between. The CDR3, as DNA: TGTGCCAGCAGCTTGGGGGTGATCCCTCGCTCTGGGGCCAACGTCCTGACTTTC. Translating it yields CASSLGVIPRSGANVLTF.

This clone was seen only a few times. The chain carries TRBV5-1 and TRBJ1-1, with D possibly TRBD1 on 5 matching bases. CDR1 SGHRS and CDR2 YFSETQ come from the germline V gene. Trimming pared 3 bases from V and 3 bases from J, leaving 15 bases between. This CDR3 comprises 15 residues. The CDR3 loop is CASSWEAGVDTEAFF. CDR3 DNA: TGCGCCAGCAGCTGGGAGGCGGGGGTTGACACTGAAGCTTTCTTT.

This chain joins TRBV10-3 and TRBJ1-6; D unclear. The CDR3 is made up of 13 amino acids. Trimming shortened V by 11 bases and J by 10 bases, and 18 bases separated the two germline ends. The germline V gene has CDR1 ENHRY and CDR2 SYGVKD. The CDR3 sequence: CASKKETSSPLHF. DNA of the CDR3: TGTGCCTCGAAAAAGGAGACATCCTCACCCCTCCACTTT.

The V and J genes are TRBV9 and TRBJ1-1; TRBD1 agrees at 9 bases. Germline V CDR1 and CDR2: SGDLS, YYNGEE. The CDR3 has 17 amino acids. V gave up 3 bases and J gave up 5 bases; unmatched junction bases: 14. The DNA of the CDR3 is TGTGCCAGCAGCGACGCACGGGACAGGGCAGTCCAGACTGAAGCTTTCTTT. Translated, it gives CASSDARDRAVQTEAFF.

V gene TRBV29-1 combines with J gene TRBJ2-5; D is possibly TRBD1 (6 bases). V was pared by 1 base and J by 0 bases, with 12 bases between. Germline V CDR1 and CDR2: SQVTM, ANQGSEA. This CDR3 comprises 15 residues. The CDR3 spells CSVEAPGHHQETQYF. CDR3 in DNA: TGCAGCGTTGAAGCCCCGGGACACCACCAAGAGACCCAGTACTTC.

The chain has TRBV10-2 and TRBJ2-3, with D uncertain. Germline V gene data show CDR1 as WSHSY and CDR2 as SAAADI. Trimming shortened V by 3 bases and J by 7 bases, and 11 bases separated the two germline ends. The CDR3 extends over 13 amino acids. The CDR3 DNA reads TGCGCCAGCAGTGAAGAGTCTCCTAATACGCAGTATTTT. It yields the protein CASSEESPNTQYF.

Notes on this clone: Germline is not matched at one junction end, which may reflect a read error. CDR3 region: CASSLPEGTGELFF. The CDR3 nucleotides are TGTGCCAGCAGCTTACCCGAGGGTACCGGAGAGCTGTTTTTT. The rearrangement links TRBV7-2 to TRBJ2-2, with a weak D call TRBD2 (5 bases). The CDR3 totals 14 residues. The germline V gene encodes CDR1 SGHTA and CDR2 FQGNSA.

The V gene is TRBV15, the J gene TRBJ1-5; 7 bases fit TRBD1. Germline V gives CDR1 LNHNV, CDR2 YYDKDF (reference sequence). V shed 6 bases, J shed 3 bases, and the junction held 8 bases outside the gene matches. This CDR3 contains 15 residues. The CDR3 region has the DNA TGTGCCACCAGTCCGGACAGGCGATACAATCAGCCCCAGCATTTT. This gives the protein CATSPDRRYNQPQHF.

This clone was observed a handful of times. This CDR3 reads CASSHELGGNTEAFF. CDR3 bases: TGTGCCAGCAGCCATGAGCTGGGGGGGAACACTGAAGCTTTCTTT. V usage is TRBV14 and J usage is TRBJ1-1; a possible D gene is TRBD1 (5 bases). This CDR3 spans 15 amino acids. V was pared by 3 bases and J by 1 base, with 12 bases between. Germline V gene data show CDR1 as SGHDN and CDR2 as FVKESK.